A single sample is the source of the 19 T cell receptor beta chains below, sequenced in a study of cytomegalovirus exposure and HLA in healthy donors. The study ran its PCR with 60 Vbeta and 13 Jbeta primers. The data were produced by immunoSEQ multiplex PCR, yet TCRdb's version contains in-frame clones alone and is incomplete. Of 130,000 or so clones listed, 76% are singletons. The specimen was PBMCs. These TCRs come from a female donor in good health and CMV-seropositive.

The V gene is TRBV30, the J gene TRBJ1-2; 7 bases are shared with TRBD1. CDR3 length: 13 amino acids. Trimming took 2 bases from V and 8 from J; bases not matched to a gene: 8. Germline CDR1 reads GTSNPN; CDR2 reads SVGIG (reference sequence). In DNA, the CDR3 is TGTGCCTGGAGTTTCAGGGGGTTTCGGGGCTACACCTTC. Protein sequence: CAWSFRGFRGYTF.

This clone appeared a few times. The V gene is TRBV7-2, the J gene TRBJ2-7, with 8 bases lining up with TRBD2. V was pared by 1 base and J by 2 bases, with 7 bases of the junction left unmatched. Germline V lookup: CDR1 SGHTA, CDR2 FQGNSA. The CDR3 loop spans 16 amino acids. The CDR3 here is CASSLGAGGFTYEQYF. CDR3 sequence (DNA): TGTGCCAGCAGCTTAGGGGCGGGAGGATTTACCTACGAGCAGTACTTC.

The chain joins TRBV6-5 to TRBJ2-1; 7 bases agree with TRBD1. After removal of 4 bases from V and 5 bases from J, the junction contained 11 bases not matched to a gene. Germline values: CDR1 MNHEY, CDR2 SVGAGI. This CDR3 has 16 amino acids. The CDR3 DNA follows: TGTGCCAGCAGTTCGTTTTCGGGACAGACGAACAATGAGCAGTTCTTC. It codes for CASSSFSGQTNNEQFF.

This clone was seen only once. The V call is TRBV13, the J call TRBJ1-4; no clear D. CDR1 PRHDT and CDR2 FYEKMQ come from the germline V gene (reference sequence). The V and J ends lost 2 bases and 4 bases respectively, with 11 bases between them. The CDR3 has 15 amino acids. The CDR3 is CASSLFTEDNEKLFF. The CDR3 region has the DNA TGTGCCAGCAGCTTATTCACAGAAGATAATGAAAAACTGTTTTTT.

V usage is TRBV7-8 and J usage is TRBJ2-2; no reliable D call. The CDR3 has 13 residues. Germline lookup yields CDR1 SGHVS and CDR2 FQNEAQ. V lost 1 base, J lost 6 bases, and 6 bases lay in between. The CDR3 reads CASSLESAGELFF. CDR3 DNA sequence: TGTGCCAGCAGCTTAGAGTCGGCCGGGGAGCTGTTTTTT.

The chain links TRBV7-9 to TRBJ1-2; D might be TRBD1 (5 bases). Trimming took off 6 bases at V and 4 bases at J, with 12 bases between the two ends. The CDR3 consists of 13 residues. Germline V gene sequence: CDR1 SEHNR, CDR2 FQNEAQ (reference sequence). The chain's CDR3 is CASSSRDFYGYTF. In DNA, the CDR3 is TGTGCCAGCAGTTCTAGGGACTTCTATGGCTACACCTTC.

This clone was counted only a few times. The chain recombines TRBV7-3 with TRBJ2-1; D possibly corresponds to TRBD2 (6 bases). The germline V gene has CDR1 SGHTA and CDR2 FQGTGA. Trimming left V 4 bases short and J 10 bases short, with 17 bases between. The CDR3 sequence is 14 residues long. The CDR3 coding sequence is TGTGCCAGCAGCTCATTCAACGGCGGAGGGGAGCAGTTCTTC. Translated: CASSSFNGGGEQFF.

The chain combines TRBV9 with TRBJ2-7; 10 bases agree with TRBD1. Trimming took 4 bases from V and 7 from J; bases not matched to a gene: 8. The CDR3 length is 14 residues. Germline CDR1 SGDLS, CDR2 YYNGEE. The CDR3 coding sequence is TGTGCCAGCAGCAGACAGGGGGCGCGGGGGGAGCAGTACTTC. The encoded protein is CASSRQGARGEQYF.

V usage is TRBV6-1 and J usage is TRBJ1-4; tentative D call: TRBD1 (5 bases). CDR3 length: 15 residues. Trimming removed 7 bases at V and 0 bases at J, with 12 bases between. Germline loops: CDR1 MNHNS, CDR2 SASEGT. The CDR3 loop is CASMGDSSTNEKLFF. CDR3 sequence (DNA): TGTGCCAGCATGGGGGACTCTTCAACTAATGAAAAACTGTTTTTT.

This chain joins TRBV28 and TRBJ1-2, with a possible D match to TRBD1 (6 bases). V was pared by 6 bases and J by 8 bases, with 13 bases between. The CDR3 is made up of 12 amino acids. From germline, CDR1 is MDHEN and CDR2 SYDVKM. CDR3 bases: TGTGCCAGCAGCGCACAGGGACGGGGCTACACCTTC. Translation gives CASSAQGRGYTF.

This chain connects TRBV5-4 to TRBJ2-1; 11 bases are shared with TRBD2. J gave up 2 bases and V 4 bases, and 5 bases lay outside the gene matches. CDR1 and CDR2 (germline): SGHNT, YYREEE (reference sequence). The CDR3 sequence is 16 residues long. For the CDR3, the DNA is TGTGCCAGCAGCGTTGGGACTAGCGGCACCTACAATGAGCAGTTCTTC. Residues: CASSVGTSGTYNEQFF.

This chain uses TRBV6-6 with TRBJ2-2; unclear D gene. Between the trimmed V and J ends, which lost 2 bases and 5 bases, there was a span of 6 bases. The germline gives CDR1 MNHNY, CDR2 SVGAGI (reference sequence). This CDR3 is 13 amino acids long. The CDR3 is CASSYVETGELFF. The CDR3 DNA reads as TGTGCCAGCAGTTACGTGGAGACCGGGGAGCTGTTTTTT.

This chain joins TRBV7-3 and TRBJ2-7, with 12 nucleotides matching TRBD2. This CDR3 has 16 residues. Germline CDR1 SGHTA, CDR2 FQGTGA. The ends lost 2 bases at V and 7 bases at J; junction bases unmatched: 9. The CDR3 DNA is TGTGCCAGCAGCTTACGGCTAGCGGGAGGGCCGCGAGAGCAGTACTTC. As protein: CASSLRLAGGPREQYF. Based on the CDR3 plus reference TRBV7-3 and TRBJ2-7, the full variable domain is GAGVSQTPSNKVTEKGKYVELRCDPISGHTALYWYRQSLGQGPEFLIYFQGTGAADDSGLPNDRFFAVRPEGSVSTLKIQRTERGDSAVYLCASSLRLAGGPREQYFGPGTRLTVT.

The rearrangement links TRBV28 to TRBJ1-2; D is unclear. Germline V gene lookup returns CDR1 MDHEN and CDR2 SYDVKM. The CDR3 spans 11 residues. The V end was cut by 6 bases, the J end by 8 bases, with 10 bases between. CDR3 DNA sequence: TGTGCCAGCAGGCTACTAAAAGGCTACACCTTC. Its protein product is CASRLLKGYTF.

The chain joins TRBV5-1 to TRBJ1-4, with unresolved D. Trimming left V 3 bases short and J 0 bases short, with 6 bases between. Germline V gene data show CDR1 as SGHRS and CDR2 as YFSETQ. The CDR3 length is 14 residues. CDR3 sequence: CASSSGATNEKLFF. The CDR3 DNA reads TGCGCCAGCAGCTCCGGTGCAACTAATGAAAAACTGTTTTTT.

This clone was seen a handful of times. This chain joins TRBV19 and TRBJ1-6, with D perhaps TRBD1 (5 bases). CDR3 length: 17 residues. Trimming removed 5 bases at V and 0 bases at J, with 14 bases between. The germline gives CDR1 LNHDA, CDR2 SQIVND (reference sequence). The CDR3 nucleotides read TGTGCCAGTAGTGCGGGGGTGAAAGGCTCCTATAATTCACCCCTCCACTTT. Its protein product is CASSAGVKGSYNSPLHF. Filled out from reference TRBV19 and TRBJ1-6, the complete variable domain reads DGGITQSPKYLFRKEGQNVTLSCEQNLNHDAMYWYRQDPGQGLRLIYYSQIVNDFQKGDIAEGYSVSREKKESFPLTVTSAQKNPTAFYLCASSAGVKGSYNSPLHFGNGTRLTVT.

This clone showed up just a few times. The J gene is TRBJ2-7, the V gene TRBV10-1; tentatively, D is TRBD2 (6 bases). The germline CDR1 and CDR2 sequences are WNHNN and SYGVQD (reference sequence). CDR3 size: 14 residues. Deletions cut 8 bases from V and 2 bases from J, with 16 bases between. This CDR3 is CASGRGRATYEQYF. The CDR3 coding sequence is TGCGCCAGCGGGCGGGGCCGAGCAACCTACGAGCAGTACTTC.

The genes are TRBV5-1 and TRBJ2-5; no firm D call. V was cut by 2 bases and J by 2 bases, with 7 bases left in between. Per the germline V gene, CDR1 is SGHRS and CDR2 is YFSETQ. This CDR3 is 13 amino acids long. The CDR3 here is CASSFHRQETQYF. The CDR3 nucleotides read TGCGCCAGCAGCTTTCACAGACAAGAGACCCAGTACTTC.

The chain couples TRBV14 to TRBJ1-2, with D unclear. The CDR3 runs to 14 residues. Germline V gene data show CDR1 as SGHDN and CDR2 as FVKESK. V gave up 1 base and J gave up 7 bases, with 13 bases separating them. CDR3 sequence reads: CASSQGRRSGGYTF. CDR3 DNA: TGTGCCAGCAGCCAAGGACGACGAAGCGGTGGCTACACCTTC.